These T cell receptor beta chains were read from a single sample in a study of T-cell memory formation after mild COVID-19. MiXCR, applied by TCRdb to the 5' RACE reads, yields one record per CDR3 protein. The table lists fewer than 550,000 distinct CDR3 sequences, around 20% of them singletons. The sequenced sample consisted of PBMCs or a T cell subset sorted from them (not recorded which). All receptors derive from an adult woman who had mild COVID-19 (a few samples of this study predate the infection). Cell type and time point are not known. Each CDR3 is given with its conserved first and last residue. The order of the fields is D gene, J gene, clone size, V gene, CDR3 protein, CDR3 DNA. The D gene is left open where the match is weak. Size tells how often a clone was seen (once, few, many) or the class of an expanded clone, and some rows leave it out.

d_gene: .; j_gene: TRBJ2-1; abundance: few; v_gene: TRBV2; CDR3aa: CAKIAPLNEQFF; CDR3nt: TGTGCCAAGATTGCACCACTCAATGAGCAGTTCTTC
d_gene: .; j_gene: TRBJ2-7; abundance: .; v_gene: TRBV7-2; CDR3aa: CASSLGDYLYEQYF; CDR3nt: TGTGCCAGCAGCTTAGGCGACTACCTCTACGAGCAGTACTTC
d_gene: TRBD1; j_gene: TRBJ1-4; abundance: .; v_gene: TRBV5-4; CDR3aa: CASSSTGTGVEKLFF; CDR3nt: TGTGCCAGCAGCTCGACCGGGACAGGGGTCGAAAAACTGTTTTTT
d_gene: .; j_gene: TRBJ2-3; abundance: few; v_gene: TRBV15; CDR3aa: CATRAGGADTQYF; CDR3nt: TGTGCCACCAGGGCAGGAGGGGCAGATACGCAGTATTTT
d_gene: TRBD2; j_gene: TRBJ2-3; abundance: few; v_gene: TRBV5-1; CDR3aa: CASSLAGGAKDTQYF; CDR3nt: TGCGCCAGCAGCTTGGCCGGGGGGGCCAAAGATACGCAGTATTTT
d_gene: TRBD1; j_gene: TRBJ1-2; abundance: .; v_gene: TRBV7-9; CDR3aa: CASSFQGEFGGYTF; CDR3nt: TGTGCCAGCAGCTTCCAGGGGGAATTCGGAGGCTACACCTTC
d_gene: TRBD2; j_gene: TRBJ2-2; abundance: few; v_gene: TRBV12-3/TRBV12-4; CDR3aa: CASSSWGLAGAGGTGELFF; CDR3nt: TGTGCCAGCAGTTCCTGGGGACTAGCGGGAGCGGGTGGCACCGGGGAGCTGTTTTTT
d_gene: .; j_gene: TRBJ1-1; abundance: .; v_gene: TRBV28; CDR3aa: CASRNTLNTEAFF; CDR3nt: TGTGCCAGCAGGAACACACTGAACACTGAAGCTTTCTTT
d_gene: TRBD2; j_gene: TRBJ2-5; abundance: few; v_gene: TRBV7-9; CDR3aa: CASSATPGGSEETQYF; CDR3nt: TGTGCCAGCAGCGCAACCCCCGGGGGGTCTGAAGAGACCCAGTACTTC
d_gene: TRBD1; j_gene: TRBJ1-6; abundance: .; v_gene: TRBV20-1; CDR3aa: CSARTTGQGSSPLHF; CDR3nt: TGCAGTGCTAGAACGACCGGACAGGGCTCCTCACCCCTCCACTTT
d_gene: TRBD2; j_gene: TRBJ2-2; abundance: few; v_gene: TRBV7-9; CDR3aa: CASSLPSGRTGELFF; CDR3nt: TGTGCCAGCAGCTTGCCTAGCGGGAGAACCGGGGAGCTGTTTTTT
d_gene: .; j_gene: TRBJ1-1; abundance: .; v_gene: TRBV7-2; CDR3aa: CASSLVLEVEAFF; CDR3nt: TGTGCCAGCAGTCTAGTCCTAGAAGTTGAAGCTTTCTTT
d_gene: .; j_gene: TRBJ1-3; abundance: few; v_gene: TRBV12-3/TRBV12-4; CDR3aa: CASSYRVLNSGNTIYF; CDR3nt: TGTGCCAGCAGTTACAGGGTCTTGAACTCGGGAAACACCATATATTTT
d_gene: TRBD1; j_gene: TRBJ2-5; abundance: .; v_gene: TRBV20-1; CDR3aa: CSARARGTGLWETQYF; CDR3nt: TGCAGTGCTAGAGCCAGGGGGACAGGGCTATGGGAGACCCAGTACTTC
d_gene: TRBD2; j_gene: TRBJ2-5; abundance: many; v_gene: TRBV7-2; CDR3aa: CASSLAPAGGPETQYF; CDR3nt: TGTGCCAGCAGCTTAGCTCCAGCGGGAGGGCCAGAGACCCAGTACTTC
d_gene: .; j_gene: TRBJ2-1; abundance: .; v_gene: TRBV15; CDR3aa: CATSKGDSSYNEQFF; CDR3nt: TGTGCCACCAGCAAAGGGGACTCCTCCTACAATGAGCAGTTCTTC
d_gene: TRBD2; j_gene: TRBJ2-3; abundance: .; v_gene: TRBV12-3/TRBV12-4; CDR3aa: CASSKPWTSGISLTDTQYF; CDR3nt: TGTGCCAGCAGTAAGCCCTGGACTAGCGGGATAAGCCTCACAGATACGCAGTATTTT
d_gene: TRBD1; j_gene: TRBJ2-5; abundance: .; v_gene: TRBV11-3; CDR3aa: CASSLGDSKETQYF; CDR3nt: TGTGCCAGCAGCTTAGGGGACAGTAAAGAGACCCAGTACTTC
d_gene: .; j_gene: TRBJ1-5; abundance: .; v_gene: TRBV15; CDR3aa: CATSRDRQARRGSNQPQHF; CDR3nt: TGTGCCACCAGCAGAGATCGCCAAGCGAGGCGGGGGAGCAATCAGCCCCAGCATTTT
d_gene: .; j_gene: TRBJ2-1; abundance: few; v_gene: TRBV20-1; CDR3aa: CSARVSRVNEQFF; CDR3nt: TGCAGTGCTAGAGTCTCAAGGGTAAATGAGCAGTTCTTC
d_gene: .; j_gene: TRBJ2-3; abundance: .; v_gene: TRBV20-1; CDR3aa: CSARVRDWSTRTDTQYF; CDR3nt: TGCAGTGCTAGGGTCCGGGATTGGAGCACCCGCACAGATACGCAGTATTTT
d_gene: TRBD1; j_gene: TRBJ1-2; abundance: .; v_gene: TRBV7-2; CDR3aa: CASSPLVIRGNGYTF; CDR3nt: TGTGCCAGCAGCCCCCTGGTGATCAGGGGGAATGGCTACACCTTC
d_gene: .; j_gene: TRBJ1-3; abundance: .; v_gene: TRBV12-3/TRBV12-4; CDR3aa: CASSLLQFDSGNTIYF; CDR3nt: TGTGCCAGCAGTTTACTACAGTTCGACTCTGGAAACACCATATATTTT
d_gene: TRBD2; j_gene: TRBJ2-1; abundance: few; v_gene: TRBV24-1; CDR3aa: CATSDSSHSRARENNEQFF; CDR3nt: TGTGCCACCAGTGATTCGTCCCACTCACGGGCGCGGGAGAACAATGAGCAGTTCTTC
d_gene: .; j_gene: TRBJ2-3; abundance: .; v_gene: TRBV7-2; CDR3aa: CASSPQPGGTDTQYF; CDR3nt: TGTGCCAGCAGCCCCCAACCGGGAGGCACAGATACGCAGTATTTT
d_gene: .; j_gene: TRBJ2-7; abundance: few; v_gene: TRBV6-2/TRBV6-3; CDR3aa: CASFTRTSYEQYF; CDR3nt: TGTGCCAGCTTTACTAGGACCTCCTACGAGCAGTACTTC
d_gene: .; j_gene: TRBJ1-2; abundance: .; v_gene: TRBV6-1; CDR3aa: CASSTGHEPLNYGYTF; CDR3nt: TGTGCCAGCAGTACGGGACACGAGCCGCTTAACTATGGCTACACCTTC
d_gene: .; j_gene: TRBJ2-1; abundance: .; v_gene: TRBV5-1; CDR3aa: CASSLGGPMRNNEQFF; CDR3nt: TGCGCCAGCAGCTTGGGGGGGCCTATGCGGAACAATGAGCAGTTCTTC
d_gene: .; j_gene: TRBJ2-3; abundance: few; v_gene: TRBV9; CDR3aa: CASSVQDSTDTQYF; CDR3nt: TGTGCCAGCAGCGTACAGGATAGCACAGATACGCAGTATTTT
d_gene: .; j_gene: TRBJ1-1; abundance: few; v_gene: TRBV4-1; CDR3aa: CASSQGFWTNTEAFF; CDR3nt: TGCGCCAGCAGCCAAGGATTCTGGACTAACACTGAAGCTTTCTTT
d_gene: .; j_gene: TRBJ1-1; abundance: few; v_gene: TRBV6-5; CDR3aa: CASTGVSEAFF; CDR3nt: TGTGCCAGCACGGGGGTTTCTGAAGCTTTCTTT
d_gene: TRBD1; j_gene: TRBJ2-5; abundance: .; v_gene: TRBV12-3/TRBV12-4; CDR3aa: CASRKGQGIQETQYF; CDR3nt: TGTGCCAGCAGAAAGGGACAGGGGATACAAGAGACCCAGTACTTC
d_gene: .; j_gene: TRBJ2-1; abundance: many; v_gene: TRBV5-1; CDR3aa: CASRRANEQFF; CDR3nt: TGCGCCAGCCGCAGGGCCAATGAGCAGTTCTTC
d_gene: .; j_gene: TRBJ1-4; abundance: .; v_gene: TRBV5-6; CDR3aa: CASSWEQGATNEKLFF; CDR3nt: TGTGCCAGCAGCTGGGAACAGGGTGCAACTAATGAAAAACTGTTTTTT
d_gene: TRBD1; j_gene: TRBJ2-7; abundance: few; v_gene: TRBV6-5; CDR3aa: CASSYSIGTGHTYEQYF; CDR3nt: TGTGCCAGCAGTTACTCGATTGGGACAGGCCACACTTACGAGCAGTACTTC
d_gene: .; j_gene: TRBJ2-5; abundance: .; v_gene: TRBV7-7; CDR3aa: CASSLGGADGETQYF; CDR3nt: TGTGCTAGCAGTTTGGGTGGGGCCGATGGAGAGACCCAGTACTTC
d_gene: TRBD2; j_gene: TRBJ2-2; abundance: .; v_gene: TRBV11-2; CDR3aa: CASSLASGGTGELFF; CDR3nt: TGTGCCAGCAGCTTAGCTAGCGGGGGGACCGGGGAGCTGTTTTTT
d_gene: .; j_gene: TRBJ1-1; abundance: few; v_gene: TRBV7-3; CDR3aa: CASSPGAAGVNTEAFF; CDR3nt: TGTGCCAGCAGCCCAGGGGCGGCGGGGGTGAACACTGAAGCTTTCTTT
d_gene: TRBD1; j_gene: TRBJ2-5; abundance: .; v_gene: TRBV9; CDR3aa: CASSVRDRVQETQYF; CDR3nt: TGTGCCAGCAGCGTCCGGGACAGGGTCCAAGAGACCCAGTACTTC
d_gene: .; j_gene: TRBJ1-1; abundance: many; v_gene: TRBV15; CDR3aa: CATESSMTAVNTEAFF; CDR3nt: TGTGCCACCGAATCCTCTATGACAGCTGTGAACACTGAAGCTTTCTTT
d_gene: TRBD2; j_gene: TRBJ2-7; abundance: few; v_gene: TRBV7-9; CDR3aa: CASSLAAGDPYEQYF; CDR3nt: TGTGCCAGCAGCTTAGCGGCGGGAGACCCCTACGAGCAGTACTTC
d_gene: .; j_gene: TRBJ2-2; abundance: .; v_gene: TRBV5-1; CDR3aa: CASSLELNTGELFF; CDR3nt: TGCGCCAGCAGCTTGGAGCTTAACACCGGGGAGCTGTTTTTT
d_gene: .; j_gene: TRBJ1-5; abundance: many; v_gene: TRBV12-3/TRBV12-4; CDR3aa: CASTMRVGSNQPQHF; CDR3nt: TGTGCCAGCACCATGAGGGTGGGAAGCAATCAGCCCCAGCATTTT
d_gene: TRBD2; j_gene: TRBJ2-5; abundance: many; v_gene: TRBV7-8; CDR3aa: CASSSGAGRALETQYF; CDR3nt: TGTGCCAGCAGCTCCGGAGCCGGGAGGGCCTTAGAGACCCAGTACTTC
d_gene: .; j_gene: TRBJ1-6; abundance: few; v_gene: TRBV29-1; CDR3aa: CSVQQGRRSPLHF; CDR3nt: TGCAGCGTACAACAGGGAAGACGGTCACCCCTCCACTTT
d_gene: TRBD1; j_gene: TRBJ2-6; abundance: .; v_gene: TRBV6-6; CDR3aa: CASSYGQGFGANVLTF; CDR3nt: TGTGCCAGCAGTTACGGACAGGGATTTGGGGCCAACGTCCTGACTTTC
d_gene: TRBD1; j_gene: TRBJ2-7; abundance: few; v_gene: TRBV5-1; CDR3aa: CASRPGQGTDEQYF; CDR3nt: TGCGCCAGCAGACCGGGACAGGGAACCGACGAGCAGTACTTC
d_gene: .; j_gene: TRBJ1-2; abundance: few; v_gene: TRBV12-3/TRBV12-4; CDR3aa: CASSLGQPGTF; CDR3nt: TGTGCCAGCAGTTTAGGGCAACCGGGGACCTTC
d_gene: .; j_gene: TRBJ1-1; abundance: .; v_gene: TRBV6-2/TRBV6-3; CDR3aa: CASTWDTTTGTEAFF; CDR3nt: TGTGCCAGCACCTGGGATACCACTACGGGGACTGAAGCTTTCTTT
d_gene: .; j_gene: TRBJ2-5; abundance: few; v_gene: TRBV6-2/TRBV6-3; CDR3aa: CASSYGPGEQETQYF; CDR3nt: TGTGCCAGCAGTTACGGGCCAGGGGAACAAGAGACCCAGTACTTC
d_gene: TRBD1; j_gene: TRBJ1-1; abundance: few; v_gene: TRBV28; CDR3aa: CASSSPPGQGRTEAFF; CDR3nt: TGTGCCAGCAGTTCCCCTCCGGGACAGGGAAGAACTGAAGCTTTCTTT
d_gene: .; j_gene: TRBJ1-2; abundance: .; v_gene: TRBV29-1; CDR3aa: CSVEDRTVEGYGYTF; CDR3nt: TGCAGCGTTGAAGACCGGACAGTCGAGGGGTATGGCTACACCTTC
d_gene: TRBD2; j_gene: TRBJ2-7; abundance: .; v_gene: TRBV2; CDR3aa: CASRAGLAPQTAISYEQYF; CDR3nt: TGTGCCAGTAGGGCCGGACTAGCGCCTCAGACCGCGATCTCCTACGAGCAGTACTTC